Shown below are 5 T cell receptor beta chains from a single sample sequenced in a study of T-cell memory formation after mild COVID-19 (dated by TCRdb to the early 2020s). Receptor libraries were prepared by 5' RACE. Sequencing was carried out with an Illumina NovaSeq 6000. TCRdb reanalyzed the raw reads on its own, using fastp at Q25 for trimming and MiXCR for clone calling, and kept in-frame beta chains. Each CDR3 protein appears once, grouped with its most common genes and DNA. This sample comprises about 400,000 distinct CDR3 sequences, less than 25% of them detected only once. The top ten clones comprise around 13% of the sample. Sequenced input: PBMCs or a T cell subset sorted from them (not recorded which). The receptors derive from an adult woman who had mild COVID-19 (a few samples of this study predate the infection). The sample titles of this study are shuffled in the database, so cell type and time point are left out; the donor was told from shared clones.

This clonotype turned up a few times. The chain carries TRBV20-1 and TRBJ2-3; D is ambiguous. The V end lost 4 bases, the J end lost 1 base, and 12 bases lay between the germline ends. The length of the CDR3 is 14 residues. Germline V gene data show CDR1 as DFQATT and CDR2 as SNEGSKA (reference sequence). CDR3 nucleotides: TGCAGTGCTACCGGTTATCCCGGCACAGATACGCAGTATTTT. Residues: CSATGYPGTDTQYF.

This clonotype turned up a few times. CDR3 residues: CASSSGRQETQYF. In DNA form, the CDR3 reads TGTGCCAGCAGCTCGGGACGGCAAGAGACCCAGTACTTC. The V gene is TRBV11-3, the J gene TRBJ2-5; D is tentatively TRBD1 or TRBD2 (5 bases each). V was cut by 4 bases and J by 2 bases, with 8 bases left in between. Germline CDR1 is SGHNT and CDR2 is YENEEA. This CDR3 comprises 13 residues.

V usage is TRBV24-1 and J usage is TRBJ1-5; D is unclear. Per germline, CDR1 KGHDR and CDR2 SFDVKD. V dropped 0 bases and J dropped 6 bases, with 11 bases sitting between them. There are 15 residues in the CDR3. CDR3 bases: TGTGCCACCAGTGATTTGTCGCACGCTGGTCAGCCCCAGCATTTT. It yields the protein CATSDLSHAGQPQHF.

The table lists this clonotype with a few counts. The V gene is TRBV10-3, the J gene TRBJ1-2; 8 bases are a match to TRBD1. The CDR3 covers 16 residues. The ends lost 0 bases at V and 4 bases at J; junction bases unmatched: 7. The germline V gene encodes CDR1 ENHRY and CDR2 SYGVKD. The CDR3: CAISESWTGTPYGYTF. CDR3 nucleotides: TGTGCCATCAGTGAGTCGTGGACAGGGACTCCCTATGGCTACACCTTC.

This clonotype was detected a few times. J is TRBJ2-7 and V is TRBV20-1; a weak D match, TRBD2 (6 bases). The CDR3 is made up of 15 amino acids. Germline values: CDR1 DFQATT, CDR2 SNEGSKA (reference sequence). The ends were cut back, 2 bases at V and 6 bases at J, with 20 bases in the middle. The CDR3 DNA is TGCAGTGCTAGACAACGGGAGCCCGGAGTAGGCGAGCAGTACTTC. Amino acid sequence: CSARQREPGVGEQYF.